This entry lists 3 T cell receptor beta chains sequenced from one sample in a study of control samples from healthy donors and cancer patients. TCRdb keeps only in-frame clones here, not all; method: immunoSEQ multiplex PCR. The table includes 90,000 to 100,000 clones, around 85% detected once. Sequenced material: PBMCs. The receptors originated from a man aged 65-85 years with lung cancer.

This clone was counted a single time. The V and J genes are TRBV19 and TRBJ1-4, with TRBD1 matching 9 bases. Germline V gene sequence: CDR1 LNHDA, CDR2 SQIVND (reference sequence). The CDR3 sequence is 17 residues long. V lost 4 bases to trimming and J lost 4 bases; unmatched junction nucleotides: 10. In DNA, the CDR3 is TGTGCCAGTAGTACCGGGACAGGGCCTGTTGTTAATGAAAAACTGTTTTTT. It specifies CASSTGTGPVVNEKLFF. The full variable domain, completed using reference TRBV19 and TRBJ1-4, is DGGITQSPKYLFRKEGQNVTLSCEQNLNHDAMYWYRQDPGQGLRLIYYSQIVNDFQKGDIAEGYSVSREKKESFPLTVTSAQKNPTAFYLCASSTGTGPVVNEKLFFGSGTQLSVL.

This chain joins TRBV5-1 and TRBJ1-5; possibly TRBD1 for D (6 bases). V lost 5 bases, J lost 4 bases, and 10 bases lay in between. CDR1 is SGHRS, CDR2 YFSETQ, per germline. This CDR3 comprises 13 residues. The CDR3 loop is CASRRTDNQPQHF. For the CDR3, the DNA is TGCGCCAGCAGGCGGACAGATAATCAGCCCCAGCATTTT.

The table lists this clone with a count of one. J is TRBJ1-5 and V is TRBV28, with 10 bases fitting TRBD1. V gave up 3 bases and J gave up 11 bases; unmatched junction bases: 7. The germline V gene encodes CDR1 MDHEN and CDR2 SYDVKM. The CDR3 runs 14 residues. The CDR3 spells CASSFGTGVKAQHF. The CDR3 DNA is TGTGCCAGCAGTTTCGGGACAGGGGTGAAGGCCCAGCATTTT.